These T cell receptor beta chains were read from a single sample in a study of blood T cell repertoires in COVID-19. Measured with immunoSEQ multiplex PCR; TCRdb has only the in-frame clones, and not every one. The table lists approximately 110,000 clones, 80% to 90% of them singletons. Input material: peripheral blood. These receptors were obtained from a woman aged 80 or over with acute or convalescent COVID-19. CDR3s include the opening cysteine and the closing phenylalanine or tryptophan. D genes are given only for firm matches. Clone size is shown for a subset of rows, as once, few, many or a class of expanded clone.

D,V,length,J,size,DNA,CDR3
TRBD2,TRBV5-1,15,TRBJ2-5,.,TGCGCCAGTACCGGAGCGGCTAGCGGGAGGGAGACCCAGTACTTC,CASTGAASGRETQYF
TRBD2,TRBV18,18,TRBJ2-5,.,TGTGCCAGCTCACGGACTAGCGGGGGGGCCGGGGGTCAAGAGACCCAGTACTTC,CASSRTSGGAGGQETQYF
.,TRBV12-3/TRBV12-4,13,TRBJ1-5,.,TGTGCCAGCCGCCTGGGCCCCAATCAGCCCCAGCATTTT,CASRLGPNQPQHF
.,TRBV10-3,14,TRBJ1-2,.,TGTGCCATCAGTGAGTCAAGCCTCGGTTATGGCTACACCTTC,CAISESSLGYGYTF
.,TRBV4-1,15,TRBJ1-3,once,TGCGCCAGCAGCCAAGATGGAGGGAGGGGAAACACCATATATTTT,CASSQDGGRGNTIYF
TRBD1,TRBV7-6,16,TRBJ1-1,.,TGTGCCAGCAGCTACGGGACAGGGGGCGAAGCCACTGAAGCTTTCTTT,CASSYGTGGEATEAFF
TRBD1,TRBV5-3,18,TRBJ2-5,.,TGTGCCAGAAGCTTGGGAGGGCCAGACAGGGGGCATGTTGAGACCCAGTACTTC,CARSLGGPDRGHVETQYF
TRBD1,TRBV5-1,15,TRBJ1-2,.,TGCGCCAGCAGCTCCGGGACAGCCGATAACTATGGCTACACCTTC,CASSSGTADNYGYTF
TRBD2,TRBV7-9,13,TRBJ2-7,once,TGTGCCAGCAGCCGCGGACTAGCTTACGAGCAGTACTTC,CASSRGLAYEQYF
.,TRBV29-1,13,TRBJ2-7,.,TGCAGCGTGGGCGGACAGTCAAACTACGAGCAGTACTTC,CSVGGQSNYEQYF
.,TRBV6-5,15,TRBJ1-5,.,TGTGCCAGCAGTACATCCAGAATGAGCAATCAGCCCCAGCATTTT,CASSTSRMSNQPQHF
TRBD1,TRBV27,16,TRBJ1-1,.,TGTGCCAGCAGTCCACCCTTGACAGGGGGCTTCACTGAAGCTTTCTTT,CASSPPLTGGFTEAFF
TRBD1,TRBV5-1,13,TRBJ1-1,once,TGCGCCAGCAGTTTTGTACAGGGGACTGAAGCTTTCTTT,CASSFVQGTEAFF
TRBD1,TRBV19,15,TRBJ1-5,few,TGTGCCAGTAGTTTATGGGGACAGGGCAATCAGCCCCAGCATTTT,CASSLWGQGNQPQHF
.,TRBV28,14,TRBJ2-1,once,TGTGCCAGCAGTTTCCTGAGCTCCTACAATGAGCAGTTCTTC,CASSFLSSYNEQFF
.,TRBV6-6,15,TRBJ2-3,.,TGTGCCAGCAGCCAAACAGGGATTAGCACAGATACGCAGTATTTT,CASSQTGISTDTQYF
TRBD1,TRBV5-4,15,TRBJ2-7,.,TGTGCCAGCAGCTTCAAACGACAGGGTTTCTACGAGCAGTACTTC,CASSFKRQGFYEQYF
.,TRBV27,16,TRBJ2-2,once,TGTGCCAGCAGTTTACTCAGACACGAAAACACCGGGGAGCTGTTTTTT,CASSLLRHENTGELFF
TRBD1,TRBV9,15,TRBJ2-7,.,TGTGCCAGCAGCCTAGGGGACAGACCAACCTACGAGCAGTACTTC,CASSLGDRPTYEQYF
.,TRBV5-6,14,TRBJ1-6,.,TGTGCCAGCAGGCCCCGGGACTATAATTCACCCCTCCACTTT,CASRPRDYNSPLHF
.,TRBV2,11,TRBJ2-5,once,TGTGCCAGCAGTGTTAGGACTACCCAGTACTTC,CASSVRTTQYF
.,TRBV5-1,15,TRBJ2-1,.,TGCGCCAGCAGCCTCGAGGGGGTATCCTACAATGAGCAGTTCTTC,CASSLEGVSYNEQFF
TRBD1,TRBV19,14,TRBJ1-5,.,TGTGCCAGTAGCTTCCAGGGGGGTAATCAGCCCCAGCATTTT,CASSFQGGNQPQHF
TRBD1,TRBV11-2,15,TRBJ2-1,.,TGTGCCAGCAGCCTGGGGACAGGGGGGGGTTTGGAGCAGTTCTTC,CASSLGTGGGLEQFF
.,TRBV12-3/TRBV12-4,13,TRBJ2-7,.,TGTGCCAGCAGTTGGATAGGGGCGTACGAGCAGTACTTC,CASSWIGAYEQYF
.,TRBV7-9,15,TRBJ2-2,.,TGTGCCAGCAGCACCCGTTCTACGCACACCGGGGAGCTGTTTTTT,CASSTRSTHTGELFF
.,TRBV30,12,TRBJ1-1,.,TGTGCCTGGAAAACAGGGAACACTGAAGCTTTCTTT,CAWKTGNTEAFF
TRBD2,TRBV5-1,15,TRBJ2-3,.,TGCGCCAGCAGCTTGTCTAGCGGAGACACAGATACGCAGTATTTT,CASSLSSGDTDTQYF
TRBD2,TRBV15,16,TRBJ2-1,.,TGTGCCACCAGCAGGGCTACTAGCGGGGGGCTTAATGAGCAGTTCTTC,CATSRATSGGLNEQFF
.,TRBV7-9,15,TRBJ2-7,.,TGTGCCAGCAGCTTAGTGGTCGCAGGGGTGAACGAGCAGTACTTC,CASSLVVAGVNEQYF
.,TRBV9,15,TRBJ2-1,.,TGTGCCAGCAGCCCGACTAGTGACGCCTACAATGAGCAGTTCTTC,CASSPTSDAYNEQFF
.,TRBV29-1,14,TRBJ1-5,.,TGCAGCGTAGCCTCCGACAGTAGCAATCAGCCCCAGCATTTT,CSVASDSSNQPQHF
.,TRBV11-2,17,TRBJ2-3,.,TGTGCCAGCAGCTTAGTGACCCCCAGGGCGGGCACAGATACGCAGTATTTT,CASSLVTPRAGTDTQYF
.,TRBV6-5,13,TRBJ2-3,.,TGTGCCAGCAGTCTACAAGAGCGAGATACGCAGTATTTT,CASSLQERDTQYF
TRBD1,TRBV5-5,17,TRBJ2-4,.,TGTGCCAGCAGCCTTAGAACCGGACAGGGGTTGGGGGACATTCAGTACTTC,CASSLRTGQGLGDIQYF
.,TRBV12-5,14,TRBJ1-5,.,TGTGCTAGAGGGTCTCAGGGTTGCAATCAGCCCCAGCATTTT,CARGSQGCNQPQHF
TRBD2,TRBV12-3/TRBV12-4,13,TRBJ2-1,.,TGTGCCAGCACCTTGGGGGAGGGCCGGGGGGAGTTCTTC,CASTLGEGRGEFF
.,TRBV18,15,TRBJ1-6,.,TGTGCCAGCTCATGGCAGGGCTCCTATAATTCACCCCTCCACTTT,CASSWQGSYNSPLHF
TRBD1,TRBV6-5,16,TRBJ1-2,.,TGTGCCAGCAGTTACACCGGGACAGGGTTCGTCTATGGCTACACCTTC,CASSYTGTGFVYGYTF
TRBD2,TRBV18,17,TRBJ2-5,few,TGTGCCAGCTCACCACCTCTTGGACTAGCGGGGAAGGAGACCCAGTACTTC,CASSPPLGLAGKETQYF
.,TRBV24-1,13,TRBJ2-3,.,TGTGCCACCAGTGATTACCAGGGAAAGGGGCAGTATTTT,CATSDYQGKGQYF
TRBD1,TRBV7-6,15,TRBJ1-2,.,TGTGCCAGCAGCTTAGATACAGGGGGTGTCGAGAGCTACACCTTC,CASSLDTGGVESYTF
.,TRBV18,14,TRBJ2-7,.,TGTGCCAGCTCACCAGCGGACAGCACCTACGAGCAGTACTTC,CASSPADSTYEQYF
.,TRBV7-2,16,TRBJ2-5,.,TGTGCCAGCAGCCGCGGCGAGCCCCCGTACCAAGAGACCCAGTACTTC,CASSRGEPPYQETQYF
TRBD1,TRBV2,14,TRBJ2-7,.,TGTGCCAGCAACCTTTTAGGACAGGGCTACGAGCAGTACTTC,CASNLLGQGYEQYF
.,TRBV30,15,TRBJ1-6,.,TGTGCCTGGAGTGTACTGCAGGGGTTAGGTTCACCCCTCCACTTT,CAWSVLQGLGSPLHF
TRBD1,TRBV12-3/TRBV12-4,12,TRBJ1-2,.,TGTGCCAGCAACGGACAGGGACTTGGCTACACCTTC,CASNGQGLGYTF
TRBD1,TRBV10-3,14,TRBJ2-7,.,TGTGCCACGACCGGACAGGGGGATCAATACGAGCAGTACTTC,CATTGQGDQYEQYF
.,TRBV6-1,13,TRBJ1-1,.,TGTGCCAGCAGTGAAACGGTTAGCACTGAAGCTTTCTTT,CASSETVSTEAFF
.,TRBV30,14,TRBJ2-7,.,TGTGCCTGGAGTAAGGGGGACCCTTCCTACGAGCAGTACTTC,CAWSKGDPSYEQYF
.,TRBV5-1,15,TRBJ2-3,.,TGCGCCAGCAGCTTAGACATTTCTAGCACAGATACGCAGTATTTT,CASSLDISSTDTQYF
TRBD1,TRBV28,16,TRBJ2-3,.,TGTGCCAGCAGGACTGACAGGGTTCGGGCCACAGATACGCAGTATTTT,CASRTDRVRATDTQYF
.,TRBV13,14,TRBJ1-2,.,TGTGCCAGCAGCTTGGGGGGTGAGCTTATTGGCTACACCTTC,CASSLGGELIGYTF